Each of the 32 T cell receptor beta chains below was sequenced from the same sample in a study of human T cells and chemical hapten exposure (dated by TCRdb to the early 2020s). Receptor amplification or capture employed RACE. The instrument given in TCRdb is NextSeq 500. Using fastp trimming at Q25 and MiXCR clonotype assembly, TCRdb reanalyzed the public sequencing data and kept in-frame beta chains. Every distinct CDR3 protein forms one entry, paired with its most common genes and DNA. This sample holds 300,000 to 350,000 distinct CDR3 sequences; 5.5% to 8% were observed only once. The ten largest account for less than 10% of the sample. The time point label here, explained by the study, means: patch test 1, 2 weeks after DPC sensitization. The label giving this sample's treatment or condition can be read as: therapeutic diphenylcyclopropenone sensitization with weekly scalp DPC. The specimen comprised whole blood, sampled in connection with sensitization to the hapten diphenylcyclopropenone (DPC). The receptors stem from a woman aged 18-30 years with alopecia areata. Some clones in this sample may be carry-over from other donors' samples.

Details on this clonotype: Sequence at one end of the junction differs from germline and may be a read error. The chain carries TRBV20-1 and TRBJ2-7; perhaps TRBD1 as D (6 bases). The CDR3 runs to 14 residues. Germline CDR1 reads DFQATT; CDR2 reads SNEGSKA (reference sequence). CDR3 nucleotide sequence: TGCAGTGCCCATAGGGGGACCAGCTCCTACGAGCATTACTTC. Protein product: CSAHRGTSSYEHYF.

This clonotype appeared a few times. The CDR3 region is CASSPNKRTGGSGAFF. In nucleotides, the CDR3 is TGTGCCAGCAGCCCGAACAAACGGACAGGGGGCTCAGGAGCTTTCTTT. V is TRBV6-5 and J is TRBJ1-1; TRBD1 aligns across 11 bases. The CDR3 sequence is 16 residues long. V lost 6 bases to trimming and J lost 10 bases; unmatched junction nucleotides: 16. CDR1 and CDR2 from the germline V gene are MNHEY and SVGAGI.

This clonotype was seen a handful of times. J is TRBJ1-1 and V is TRBV4-1, with a tentative D call TRBD1 (5 bases). Trimming shortened V by 1 base and J by 3 bases, and 12 bases separated the two germline ends. The germline gives CDR1 MGHRA, CDR2 YSYEKL. The length of the CDR3 is 15 residues. This CDR3 is CASSQAGHYYTEAFF. The CDR3 region has the DNA TGCGCCAGCAGCCAAGCGGGGCATTACTACACTGAAGCTTTCTTT.

This clonotype was seen a single time. J is TRBJ1-1 and V is TRBV7-2; a possible D gene is TRBD1 (6 bases). There are 14 residues in the CDR3. The V gene lost 8 bases and the J gene lost 0 bases, with 13 bases spanning the gap. Per germline, CDR1 SGHTA and CDR2 FQGNSA. The CDR3 nucleotides read TGTGCCAGCGGCAGGGGTTTCATGAACACTGAAGCTTTCTTT. Translating it yields CASGRGFMNTEAFF.

V usage is TRBV6-1 and J usage is TRBJ1-1; 8 positions match TRBD1. Germline CDR1 and CDR2: MNHNS and SASEGT. This CDR3 has 15 amino acids. V was pared by 1 base and J by 10 bases, with 11 bases of the junction left unmatched. This CDR3 reads CASSEGQGALLGAFF. CDR3 nucleotides: TGTGCCAGCAGTGAAGGGCAGGGGGCTTTATTAGGAGCTTTCTTT.

This clonotype was picked up a small number of times. The chain joins TRBV12-3 or TRBV12-4 to TRBJ1-5, with 8 nucleotides matching TRBD1. The CDR3 runs 15 residues. With 1 base clipped from V and 5 bases from J, the junction kept 4 bases outside the gene matches. CDR3 amino acids: CASSLESGGHQPQHF. CDR3 nucleotides: TGTGCCAGCAGTTTAGAGTCAGGGGGCCATCAGCCCCAGCATTTT.

This clonotype was counted between two and nine times. V usage is TRBV25-1 and J usage is TRBJ1-2, with D perhaps TRBD1 (6 bases). This CDR3 region has 14 residues. Germline assignment: CDR1 MGHDK and CDR2 SYGVNS. V was trimmed by 2 bases and J by 0 bases, leaving 7 bases between them. The DNA for the CDR3 is TGTGCCAGCAGTGAAAACAGGGCTAACTATGGCTACACCTTC. It codes for CASSENRANYGYTF.

This clonotype occurred many times. The chain is built from TRBV4-3 and TRBJ2-3, with TRBD1 matching over 10 bases. Per germline, CDR1 LGHNA and CDR2 YSLEER. The CDR3 extends over 17 amino acids. V was pared by 4 bases and J by 2 bases, with 9 bases of the junction left unmatched. The CDR3 reads CASSPGTGARNTDTQYF. The CDR3 coding sequence is TGCGCCAGCAGCCCGGGGACAGGGGCCAGGAACACAGATACGCAGTATTTT.

This clonotype was observed a handful of times. This CDR3 is CASSPAGGYTEAFF. In nucleotides, the CDR3 is TGTGCCAGCAGCCCCGCAGGGGGCTACACTGAAGCTTTCTTT. This sequence joins TRBV6-2 or TRBV6-3 and TRBJ1-1; TRBD1 aligns across 8 bases. CDR3 length: 14 amino acids. V gave up 6 bases and J gave up 3 bases; unmatched junction bases: 6. The V gene's germline CDR1 is MNHEY and CDR2 SVGEGT.

This clonotype was observed at least ten times. The V call is TRBV7-8, the J call TRBJ1-1, with 7 bases aligning to TRBD1. With 1 base clipped from V and 4 bases from J, the junction kept 6 bases outside the gene matches. The CDR3 has 15 amino acids. Germline V lookup: CDR1 SGHVS, CDR2 FQNEAQ. The DNA for the CDR3 is TGTGCCAGCAGCTTAGAAAGGGGGCGGTTCACTGAAGCTTTCTTT. Encoded protein: CASSLERGRFTEAFF. The whole variable domain, filled in from reference TRBV7-8 and TRBJ1-1, reads GAGVSQSPRYKVAKRGQDVALRCDPISGHVSLFWYQQALGQGPEFLTYFQNEAQLDKSGLPSDRFFAERPEGSVSTLKIQRTQQEDSAVYLCASSLERGRFTEAFFGQGTRLTVV.

This clonotype was picked up many times. The chain combines TRBV4-2 with TRBJ2-1; D is perhaps TRBD1 (5 bases). Germline lookup yields CDR1 LGHNA and CDR2 YNFKEQ. The CDR3 contains 15 residues. V dropped 1 base and J dropped 3 bases, with 10 bases sitting between them. CDR3 region: CASSQVKGDYNEQFF. Written as DNA, the CDR3 is TGTGCCAGCAGCCAAGTGAAAGGGGACTACAATGAGCAGTTCTTC.

Worth noting for this clonotype: The junction departs from the called germline gene at one end, perhaps through a read error. V usage is TRBV27 and J usage is TRBJ1-1; 8 bases align to TRBD1. Germline-derived CDR1 and CDR2 are MNHEY and SMNVEV (reference sequence). This CDR3 spans 13 amino acids. The CDR3 coding sequence is TGTGCCAGCAAGAGACAGGGGAACGCTGAAGCTTTCTTT. It yields the protein CASKRQGNAEAFF.

This clonotype was seen a few times. The chain uses TRBV5-4 and TRBJ1-2, with 9 bases fitting TRBD1. J lost 6 bases, V lost 3 bases, and 12 bases had no gene match. Germline assignment: CDR1 SGHNT and CDR2 YYREEE (reference sequence). The CDR3 loop spans 16 amino acids. CDR3 nucleotide sequence: TGTGCCAGCAGCTCCTACACGGAACAGGGGGCAAATGGCTACACCTTC. Translating it yields CASSSYTEQGANGYTF.

V and J are TRBV5-1 and TRBJ2-5, with TRBD1 identical over 7 bases. Germline V gene lookup returns CDR1 SGHRS and CDR2 YFSETQ. V gave up 7 bases and J gave up 2 bases; unmatched junction bases: 5. This CDR3 spans 13 amino acids. In DNA form, the CDR3 reads TGCGCCAGCGGACAGGACTTACAAGAGACCCAGTACTTC. It codes for CASGQDLQETQYF.

The sample holds a few counts of this clonotype. J is TRBJ2-7 and V is TRBV5-1; D might be TRBD1 (6 bases). Trimming removed 4 bases at V and 3 bases at J, with 14 bases between. Germline V lookup: CDR1 SGHRS, CDR2 YFSETQ. The CDR3 totals 14 residues. The CDR3 region is CASSLRGRGYEQYF. In DNA, the CDR3 is TGCGCCAGCAGCCTCAGGGGTAGGGGCTACGAGCAGTACTTC.

This clonotype was found many times. V usage is TRBV18 and J usage is TRBJ1-1, with D possibly TRBD1 on 6 matching bases. The CDR3 sequence is 13 residues long. Germline V gives CDR1 KGHSH, CDR2 LQKENI. With 5 bases removed from V and 4 bases from J, the gap between germline ends came to 11 bases. CDR3 bases: TGTGCCAGCTCAAACAGGGAGGGCACTGAAGCTTTCTTT. Its protein product is CASSNREGTEAFF.

The chain uses TRBV7-8 and TRBJ1-5, with TRBD1 as a possible D gene (6 bases). The germline V gene encodes CDR1 SGHVS and CDR2 FQNEAQ. The CDR3 length is 16 residues. Trimming stripped 5 bases from V and 3 bases from J, with 17 bases between. The CDR3 protein is CASSALSGADNQPQHF. In DNA, the CDR3 is TGTGCCAGCAGCGCTCTCTCAGGGGCTGACAATCAGCCCCAGCATTTT.

This clonotype has ten or more counts. The chain couples TRBV5-6 to TRBJ2-5; D uncertain. Germline assignment: CDR1 SGHDT and CDR2 YYEEEE. The CDR3 length is 12 residues. V dropped 4 bases and J dropped 14 bases, with 18 bases sitting between them. CDR3 nucleotides: TGTGCCAGCAGCGGACCTCATCCGGTTCCATACTTC. Translating gives CASSGPHPVPYF.

The chain is built from TRBV5-1 and TRBJ2-2, with TRBD1 matching 10 bases. Germline values: CDR1 SGHRS, CDR2 YFSETQ. This CDR3 is built from 17 residues. V shed 5 bases, J shed 2 bases, and the junction held 9 bases outside the gene matches. CDR3 sequence: CASSATGGFPNTGELFF. The CDR3 DNA reads TGCGCCAGCAGTGCGACAGGGGGCTTCCCAAACACCGGGGAGCTGTTTTTT.

The chain joins TRBV18 to TRBJ2-2; D unresolved. From germline, CDR1 is KGHSH and CDR2 LQKENI. The CDR3 has 15 residues. V lost 0 bases and J 5 bases, leaving 10 bases between the germline ends. The CDR3 DNA sequence: TGTGCCAGCTCACCACCGCTCCTGGGAACCGGGGAGCTGTTTTTT. Its translation is CASSPPLLGTGELFF.

There are many counts of this clonotype. This chain links TRBV7-3 with TRBJ1-5; the match to TRBD1 covers 7 bases. Germline CDR1 SGHTA, CDR2 FQGTGA. V was pared by 4 bases and J by 5 bases, with 2 bases of the junction left unmatched. The CDR3 runs 13 residues. The CDR3 nucleotides are TGTGCCAGCAGCTCCGGACAGGATCAGCCCCAGCATTTT. It translates to CASSSGQDQPQHF. Supplemented by reference TRBV7-3 and TRBJ1-5, the full variable domain reads GAGVSQTPSNKVTEKGKYVELRCDPISGHTALYWYRQSLGQGPEFLIYFQGTGAADDSGLPNDRFFAVRPEGSVSTLKIQRTERGDSAVYLCASSSGQDQPQHFGDGTRLSIL.

This clonotype was detected only a few times. The V call is TRBV7-3, the J call TRBJ1-1; D remains ambiguous. Trimming removed 5 bases at V and 1 base at J, with 8 bases between. Germline-derived CDR1 and CDR2 are SGHTA and FQGTGA. This CDR3 has 13 amino acids. The CDR3 sequence: CASSVSKNTEAFF. The CDR3, as DNA: TGTGCCAGCAGCGTAAGCAAGAACACTGAAGCTTTCTTT.

This clonotype occurred many times. The V gene is TRBV6-2 or TRBV6-3, the J gene TRBJ2-5; a weak D match, TRBD2 (6 bases). In germline, CDR1 is MNHEY, CDR2 SVGEGT. The CDR3 contains 14 residues. V dropped 6 bases and J dropped 3 bases, with 14 bases sitting between them. In DNA, the CDR3 is TGTGCCAGCAGATTTCTAGCGACCGAAGAGACCCAGTACTTC. Translation: CASRFLATEETQYF.

This clonotype has at least ten counts. The chain recombines TRBV20-1 with TRBJ1-1; no clear D. Germline CDR1 DFQATT, CDR2 SNEGSKA (reference sequence). V was clipped by 3 bases and J by 4 bases, with 12 bases between them. The CDR3 length is 13 residues. The CDR3 nucleotides are TGCAGTGCTAGCGACACCTGGGGCACTGAAGCTTTCTTT. This sequence encodes CSASDTWGTEAFF.

There are a few counts of this clonotype. The chain employs TRBV15 and TRBJ1-5; D call uncertain. Trimming shortened V by 0 bases and J by 12 bases, and 12 bases separated the two germline ends. The CDR3 spans 13 residues. Germline CDR1 is LNHNV and CDR2 is YYDKDF (reference sequence). CDR3 protein: CATSRDEGELQHF. The DNA for the CDR3 is TGTGCCACCAGCAGAGATGAGGGAGAGCTCCAGCATTTT.

This clonotype occurred many times. The chain recombines TRBV3-1 with TRBJ2-7; tentatively, D is TRBD1 (6 bases). V lost 1 base and J 6 bases, leaving 16 bases between the germline ends. Germline V gene lookup returns CDR1 LGHDT and CDR2 YNNKEL (reference sequence). This CDR3 is built from 15 residues. The CDR3 region is CASSQGPETGREQYF. CDR3 coding DNA: TGTGCCAGCAGCCAAGGCCCCGAGACAGGACGCGAGCAGTACTTC.

The chain couples TRBV5-5 to TRBJ1-5, with unresolved D. Germline V gene data show CDR1 as SGHKS and CDR2 as YYEKEE (reference sequence). V lost 1 base, J lost 0 bases, and 11 bases lay in between. The CDR3 runs to 16 residues. CDR3 sequence: CASSLSAGYSNQPQHF. The DNA of the CDR3 is TGTGCCAGCAGCTTGTCGGCCGGTTATAGCAATCAGCCCCAGCATTTT.

Remarks on this clonotype: A much larger clone sits a single nucleotide away, making a read error possible. The V gene is TRBV4-2, the J gene TRBJ1-5, with D perhaps TRBD1 (6 bases). The CDR3 loop spans 17 amino acids. The germline CDR1 and CDR2 sequences are LGHNA and YNFKEQ. V lost 7 bases, J lost 3 bases, and 22 bases lay in between. This CDR3 is CASTPGTLEYNNQPQHF. CDR3 bases: TGTGCCAGCACCCCCGGGACACTGGAATACAACAATCAGCCCCAGCATTTT.

This clonotype has just a few counts. The rearrangement joins TRBV20-1 to TRBJ1-1; D is perhaps TRBD1 (6 bases). The CDR3 has 14 residues. CDR1 and CDR2 from the germline V gene are DFQATT and SNEGSKA (reference sequence). Trimming took 4 bases from V and 4 from J, leaving 16 bases between them. The CDR3 nucleotides read TGCAGTGCTACCCCCAACACAGGGAGCACTGAAGCTTTCTTT. Translating it yields CSATPNTGSTEAFF.

This clonotype was counted at least ten times. This chain connects TRBV20-1 to TRBJ2-7, with D possibly being TRBD1 (5 bases). The V gene's germline CDR1 is DFQATT and CDR2 SNEGSKA (reference sequence). With 3 bases removed from V and 2 bases from J, the gap between germline ends came to 14 bases. CDR3 length equals 14 residues. CDR3 nucleotides: TGCAGTGCTAGGCCCCAGGGAATAGCCTACGAGCAGTACTTC. Protein sequence: CSARPQGIAYEQYF.

CDR3 DNA: TGTGCCAGCAGCCATCCCGGGACTAGCACAGATACGCAGTATTTT. Residues: CASSHPGTSTDTQYF. The rearrangement uses TRBV4-2 and TRBJ2-3, with a possible D match to TRBD2 (6 bases). Germline V gene data show CDR1 as LGHNA and CDR2 as YNFKEQ. V was shortened by 3 bases and J by 0 bases, with 10 bases between the two germline ends. The CDR3 runs 15 residues.

This clonotype was seen a few times. V gene TRBV20-1 combines with J gene TRBJ2-7; D is uncertain. V was cut by 4 bases and J by 8 bases, with 18 bases left in between. This CDR3 has 13 amino acids. Germline V gene lookup returns CDR1 DFQATT and CDR2 SNEGSKA (reference sequence). CDR3 sequence: CSAIFGSHPQQYF. CDR3 sequence (DNA): TGCAGTGCTATTTTCGGTTCCCATCCCCAGCAGTACTTC.